This T cell receptor beta chain was captured in a study of CD8+CD57+ T cells in acquired aplastic anemia. Whole-study results and caveats: Overlapping CD8+ CDR3 repertoires of patients and controls contained under 35 shared sequences.

V was clipped by 3 bases and J by 6 bases, with 9 bases between them. The CDR3 has 13 residues. Germline values: CDR1 MGHDK, CDR2 SYGVNS. Genomic DNA was employed as the template in profiling TCR beta VDJ and CDR3. Each CDR3 protein gets one entry after TCRdb re-called the reads with MiXCR. The sample has about 40,000 distinct CDR3 sequences; 63% are singletons. In the case of this clonotype: Its antigen is currently unknown.

Selection for sequencing was limited to patients who had shown CD8+CD57+ cell expansion by flow cytometry. The sequenced material came from sorted CD4+, CD8+, or CD8+CD57+ T cells (not recorded which) from PBMCs. J is TRBJ1-5 and V is TRBV25-1; D call uncertain. This clonotype was sampled from a human donor with aplastic anemia. The CDR3 coding sequence is TGTGCCAGCAGTGATAAGGGCGGTCAGCCCCAGCATTTT. This translates into CASSDKGGQPQHF.